Listed below are T cell receptor beta chains from one sample, sequenced in a study of cytomegalovirus exposure and HLA in healthy donors. Libraries were prepared by immunoSEQ multiplex PCR; TCRdb keeps only in-frame clonotypes and omits some of them. The sample records under 150,000 clones, almost 85% being singletons. The sequencing sample was made of PBMCs. The receptors come from a woman in her twenties or thirties in good health and CMV-seronegative. Both conserved end residues are part of each CDR3. Fields, in order: V gene, clone size, D gene, J gene, CDR3 DNA, CDR3 protein. The D gene is left open where the match is weak. Only part of the rows carry a size: once, few, many, or a class if the clone is expanded.

TRBV2	once	NA	TRBJ2-5	TGTGCCAGCAGTGTAAAGGGGGAGACCCAGTACTTC	CASSVKGETQYF
TRBV5-1	NA	TRBD2	TRBJ2-2	TGCGCCAGCAGCTTGTTTGCTAGCGGGGCAGGGGAGCTGTTTTTT	CASSLFASGAGELFF
TRBV28	NA	TRBD1	TRBJ1-2	TGTGCCAGCAGGACCGGACAGGCAAACTATGGCTACACCTTC	CASRTGQANYGYTF
TRBV5-4	NA	TRBD1	TRBJ2-6	TGTGCCAGCCGAGGGGTACAGGGGGCAGGAGGGGCCAACGTCCTGACTTTC	CASRGVQGAGGANVLTF
TRBV30	NA	NA	TRBJ1-6	TGTGCCTGGACCGACGGTGGGGGCGGGCGATATTCACCCCTCCACTTT	CAWTDGGGGRYSPLHF
TRBV6-5	NA	NA	TRBJ2-3	TGTGCCAGCAGTTACTCGTATGGGCCCACAGATACGCAGTATTTT	CASSYSYGPTDTQYF
TRBV12-5	few	NA	TRBJ1-2	TGTGCTAGTGGTCCCCCCCAGGGGAACTATGGCTACACCTTC	CASGPPQGNYGYTF
TRBV25-1	few	NA	TRBJ1-6	TGTGCCAGCAGTGTGGAGTCGGGTTCACCCCTCCACTTT	CASSVESGSPLHF
TRBV5-1	few	TRBD1	TRBJ1-1	TGCGCCAGCAGCACGGGACAGTTGAACACTGAAGCTTTCTTT	CASSTGQLNTEAFF
TRBV27	NA	TRBD1	TRBJ1-6	TGTGCCAGCAGTGCCGGGACAGGGTATAATTCACCCCTCCACTTT	CASSAGTGYNSPLHF
TRBV27	NA	NA	TRBJ1-2	TGTGCCAGCAGTCCCTCGGGTTTTGGCTACACCTTC	CASSPSGFGYTF
TRBV2	few	NA	TRBJ2-6	TGTGCCAGCAGGGGGGGAGTAGGGGGCGCTGGGGCCAACGTCCTGACTTTC	CASRGGVGGAGANVLTF
TRBV25-1	NA	NA	TRBJ1-4	TGTGCCAGCAGTGATCGGGGGGCAGGGGAAAAACTGTTTTTT	CASSDRGAGEKLFF
TRBV6-1	many	TRBD2	TRBJ2-1	TGTGCCAGCAGTGAAAAGACTAGCGGCTACAATGAGCAGTTCTTC	CASSEKTSGYNEQFF
TRBV5-1	NA	NA	TRBJ2-1	TGCGCCAGCAGCTTGGGAGGAAGCTCCTACAATGAGCAGTTCTTC	CASSLGGSSYNEQFF
TRBV9	NA	NA	TRBJ2-6	TGTGCCAGCAGCCGCTCTGGGGCCAACGTCCTGACTTTC	CASSRSGANVLTF
TRBV9	NA	TRBD1	TRBJ1-1	TGTGCCAGCAGCTACAGTGGGACAGGGGGGACTGAAGCTTTCTTT	CASSYSGTGGTEAFF
TRBV4-1	NA	NA	TRBJ2-5	TGCGCCAGCAGCCAAGCGGAGACCCAGTACTTC	CASSQAETQYF
TRBV7-2	NA	TRBD2	TRBJ2-5	TGTGCCAGCAGCTCGGGCCCGGGACTAGCGGGGGGTAACTGGGAGACCCAGTACTTC	CASSSGPGLAGGNWETQYF
TRBV15	NA	TRBD1	TRBJ1-1	TGTGCCACCAGCAGACGACAGGGGTCCGCTGAAGCTTTCTTT	CATSRRQGSAEAFF
TRBV9	NA	NA	TRBJ2-7	TGTGCCAGCAGCGTAGGCCCGGGGTTCTACGAGCAGTACTTC	CASSVGPGFYEQYF
TRBV9	NA	NA	TRBJ2-2	TGTGCCAGCAGCGTATCACAGAACACCGGGGAGCTGTTTTTT	CASSVSQNTGELFF
TRBV7-3	NA	NA	TRBJ2-1	TGTGCCAGCAGCCCCCCCTCCAATGAGCAGTTCTTC	CASSPPSNEQFF
TRBV9	few	NA	TRBJ2-7	TGTGCCAGCAGCGCCGGACAGAACTCCTACGAGCAGTACTTC	CASSAGQNSYEQYF
TRBV7-2	NA	TRBD1	TRBJ1-2	TGTGCCAGCAGCTTAGGGACAGGGCTTAGAGGCTATGGCTACACCTTC	CASSLGTGLRGYGYTF
TRBV5-1	NA	TRBD1	TRBJ2-6	TGCGCCAGCAGCCCTCAGGGGGCCCCTGGGGCCAACGTCCTGACTTTC	CASSPQGAPGANVLTF
TRBV13	NA	TRBD1	TRBJ1-4	TGTGCCAGCAGCCGGACAGGGTCTTGGGAAAAACTGTTTTTT	CASSRTGSWEKLFF
TRBV30	NA	NA	TRBJ1-2	TGTGCCTGGAGACCGAAACAGGGTAAGGACGGCTACACCTTC	CAWRPKQGKDGYTF
TRBV2	NA	NA	TRBJ1-4	TGTGCCAGCAGACAGGGTAGTCTGGAAAAACTGTTTTTT	CASRQGSLEKLFF
TRBV10-3	NA	NA	TRBJ1-1	TGTGCCGCCTCGGGGGGGAACACTGAAGCTTTCTTT	CAASGGNTEAFF
TRBV11-2	NA	TRBD1	TRBJ1-2	TGTGCCAGCAGCTTATCGGGGACAGGGACGGACTATGGCTACACCTTC	CASSLSGTGTDYGYTF
TRBV6-5	once	NA	TRBJ1-1	TGTGCCAGCAGGCGGGGGAAGTTAAACACTGAAGCTTTCTTT	CASRRGKLNTEAFF
TRBV4-3	once	TRBD2	TRBJ2-4	TGCGCCAGCAGCCCGAGCGGGGGGGCTGCCAAAAACATTCAGTACTTC	CASSPSGGAAKNIQYF
TRBV29-1	NA	NA	TRBJ1-2	TGCAGCGTTGTGGAGGGTGTGATCGGCTACACCTTC	CSVVEGVIGYTF
TRBV28	NA	NA	TRBJ1-2	TGTGCCAGCAGTTTATTACAGATTGGCTACACCTTC	CASSLLQIGYTF
TRBV27	NA	NA	TRBJ2-1	TGTGCCAGCAGTTTAGGGCTAGCTTACTACAATGAGCAGTTCTTC	CASSLGLAYYNEQFF
TRBV5-8	NA	NA	TRBJ1-1	TGTGCCAGCAGCTTGGCCGGGGACTCGAACACTGAAGCTTTCTTT	CASSLAGDSNTEAFF
TRBV7-9	NA	NA	TRBJ2-1	TGTGCCAGCAGCAGCCCAGGGGTTTTCTACAATGAGCAGTTCTTC	CASSSPGVFYNEQFF
TRBV9	NA	TRBD1	TRBJ2-3	TGTGCCAGCAGCAGACAGGGTGATCCAGATACGCAGTATTTT	CASSRQGDPDTQYF
TRBV5-1	NA	NA	TRBJ2-2	TGCGCCAGCAGCCCAGTCAGCGCGACCGGGGAGCTGTTTTTT	CASSPVSATGELFF
TRBV30	NA	TRBD2	TRBJ2-3	TGTGCCTGGAGTGAAATTAAACCGGGACTAGTGATCCCAGATACGCAGTATTTT	CAWSEIKPGLVIPDTQYF
TRBV5-1	NA	NA	TRBJ1-1	TGCGCCAGCAGCCCCAGGGGCAGGGACACTGAAGCTTTCTTT	CASSPRGRDTEAFF
TRBV11-2	NA	NA	TRBJ2-2	TGTGCCAGCAGCTTAGATTTAGACAGGACCCTTCCCGGGGAGCTGTTTTTT	CASSLDLDRTLPGELFF
TRBV2	NA	NA	TRBJ2-5	TGTGCCAGCAGTGAAGGGGAGCAGACCCAGTACTTC	CASSEGEQTQYF
TRBV5-8	NA	NA	TRBJ2-5	TGTGCCAGCAGCTTGACCGGGAATGCCCGTAAAGAGACCCAGTACTTC	CASSLTGNARKETQYF
TRBV2	once	TRBD1	TRBJ2-2	TGTGCCAGCAGGAGGGACAGCGCGAACACCGGGGAGCTGTTTTTT	CASRRDSANTGELFF
TRBV4-2	NA	NA	TRBJ2-3	TGTGCCAGCAGCCCAAGACTGAGTAGCACAGATACGCAGTATTTT	CASSPRLSSTDTQYF
TRBV19	NA	TRBD1	TRBJ2-1	TGTGCCAGTAGTACCTCCGGGACAGGGGTGTTAAGGTCCGACAATGAGCAGTTCTTC	CASSTSGTGVLRSDNEQFF
TRBV5-8	NA	TRBD1	TRBJ2-2	TGTGCCAGCAGCGCGGACAGGCGCTTGAACACCGGGGAGCTGTTTTTT	CASSADRRLNTGELFF
TRBV6-5	NA	NA	TRBJ2-3	TGTGCCAGCAGTTACTCGGCAGGGTGGGACACAGATACGCAGTATTTT	CASSYSAGWDTDTQYF
TRBV18	NA	NA	TRBJ2-2	TGTGCCAGCTCACCATTGAGGGCCGGGGAGCTGTTTTTT	CASSPLRAGELFF
TRBV2	NA	TRBD1	TRBJ2-4	TGTGCCAGCAGTGAGAGGCAGACAGGGAGAGCCAAAAACATTCAGTACTTC	CASSERQTGRAKNIQYF
TRBV5-1	NA	NA	TRBJ2-3	TGCGCCAGCAGCTCACAGGGTTCAGATACGCAGTATTTT	CASSSQGSDTQYF
TRBV29-1	NA	NA	TRBJ1-1	TGCAGCGTTGAAGTCGGGCAGGGGAACACTGAAGCTTTCTTT	CSVEVGQGNTEAFF
TRBV15	NA	NA	TRBJ2-7	TGTGCCACCAGCAGGACAGGCTTCGGCGAGCAGTACTTC	CATSRTGFGEQYF